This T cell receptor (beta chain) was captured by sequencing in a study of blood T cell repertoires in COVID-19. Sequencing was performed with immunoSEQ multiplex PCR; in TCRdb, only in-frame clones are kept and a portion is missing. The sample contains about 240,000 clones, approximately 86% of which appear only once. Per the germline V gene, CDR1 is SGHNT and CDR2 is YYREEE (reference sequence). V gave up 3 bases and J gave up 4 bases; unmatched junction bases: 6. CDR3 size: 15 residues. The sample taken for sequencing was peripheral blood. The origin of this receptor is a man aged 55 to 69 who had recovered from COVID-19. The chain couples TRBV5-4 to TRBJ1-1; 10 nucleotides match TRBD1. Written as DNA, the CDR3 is TGTGCCAGCAGCTACGGACAGGGGGGTCGCACTGAAGCTTTCTTT. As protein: CASSYGQGGRTEAFF.